These 25 T cell receptor beta chains originate from one sample sequenced in a study of shared clonotypes between healthy human individuals. Profiled with immunoSEQ multiplex PCR; TCRdb holds only in-frame clones, not every one. The sample carries about 700,000 clones, around 67% recorded once. Specimen: memory CD4+ T cells sorted from blood. Subset defined: CD45RA-negative fraction. The receptors were sampled from a woman in her thirties in good health.

This clone occurred a few times. The chain uses TRBV10-2 and TRBJ1-1; no definite D call. This CDR3 spans 13 amino acids. Germline V lookup: CDR1 WSHSY, CDR2 SAAADI. The CDR3 DNA reads TGCGCGACCTCCGTGGGAGTGAACACTGAAGCTTTCTTT. It translates to CATSVGVNTEAFF.

This chain connects TRBV5-1 to TRBJ1-2; a possible D gene is TRBD1 (5 bases). The V end was cut by 4 bases, the J end by 4 bases, with 11 bases between. Germline CDR1 and CDR2: SGHRS and YFSETQ. The CDR3 has 13 residues. The CDR3 reads CASSVSRGYGYTF. CDR3 coding DNA: TGCGCCAGCAGCGTCTCAAGGGGCTATGGCTACACCTTC.

The CDR3 region has the DNA TGTGCCAGCAGTTTAGAGGGCCCTCGGGGGAGAGAGAACGAGCAGTACTTC. It is translated as CASSLEGPRGRENEQYF. V usage is TRBV27 and J usage is TRBJ2-7; maybe TRBD2 (6 bases). Trimming stripped 2 bases from V and 5 bases from J, with 22 bases between. The germline V gene encodes CDR1 MNHEY and CDR2 SMNVEV (reference sequence). The CDR3 totals 17 residues.

The chain links TRBV7-8 to TRBJ1-1; 9 bases align to TRBD1. Germline CDR1 and CDR2: SGHVS and FQNEAQ. This CDR3 has 15 amino acids. The V segment lost 5 bases and the J segment 2 bases; nucleotides outside the gene matches: 6. CDR3 loop: CASSQTGGVNTEAFF. Here the CDR3 DNA reads TGTGCCAGCAGCCAAACAGGGGGCGTAAACACTGAAGCTTTCTTT.

This chain connects TRBV7-2 to TRBJ2-3, with D perhaps TRBD2 (5 bases). This CDR3 has 14 residues. Germline CDR1 is SGHTA and CDR2 is FQGNSA. Trimming removed 5 bases at V and 1 base at J, with 10 bases between. The chain's CDR3 is CASSKGGRTDTQYF. DNA for the CDR3: TGTGCCAGCAGCAAGGGCGGGCGCACAGATACGCAGTATTTT.

V gene TRBV19 combines with J gene TRBJ1-2, with D tentatively TRBD1 (5 bases). CDR1 LNHDA and CDR2 SQIVND come from the germline V gene (reference sequence). V lost 3 bases and J 5 bases, leaving 13 bases between the germline ends. The CDR3 has 14 residues. The CDR3 sequence is CASSMGRSSYGYTF. The DNA for the CDR3 is TGTGCCAGTAGTATGGGACGGTCTTCTTATGGCTACACCTTC.

The J gene is TRBJ1-1, the V gene TRBV4-1; 7 bases match TRBD1. The CDR3 loop spans 17 amino acids. Germline assignment: CDR1 MGHRA and CDR2 YSYEKL. Losses at the gene ends were 0 bases for V and 3 bases for J; bases not matched to a gene: 10. CDR3 DNA sequence: TGCGCCAGCAGCCAAGAGACAGGGAGGGGTTGGTACACTGAAGCTTTCTTT. This codes for CASSQETGRGWYTEAFF.

This rearrangement joins TRBV27 to TRBJ2-7; the match to TRBD1 covers 9 bases. Germline CDR1 MNHEY, CDR2 SMNVEV (reference sequence). With 7 bases clipped from V and 6 bases from J, the junction kept 7 bases outside the gene matches. The CDR3 covers 13 residues. The CDR3 here is CASMTGGQGEQYF. The CDR3 coding sequence is TGTGCCAGCATGACAGGGGGTCAGGGCGAGCAGTACTTC.

This sequence joins TRBV19 and TRBJ2-7, with 8 nucleotides matching TRBD2. With V trimmed by 6 bases and J by 0 bases, 7 bases remained unmatched. The V gene's germline CDR1 is LNHDA and CDR2 SQIVND (reference sequence). This CDR3 comprises 15 residues. The CDR3 reads CASSQPTSASYEQYF. For the CDR3, the DNA is TGTGCCAGTAGCCAACCGACTAGCGCCTCCTACGAGCAGTACTTC.

This clone came up many times. The rearrangement joins TRBV4-1 to TRBJ2-5, with D perhaps given as TRBD1 or TRBD2 (6 bases each). The germline CDR1 and CDR2 sequences are MGHRA and YSYEKL. The CDR3 extends over 15 amino acids. With 4 bases removed from V and 2 bases from J, the gap between germline ends came to 14 bases. CDR3 amino acids: CASSPDGGGQETQYF. The CDR3 coding sequence is TGCGCCAGCAGCCCGGATGGAGGGGGGCAAGAGACCCAGTACTTC.

The chain joins TRBV7-8 to TRBJ2-5, with 9 bases that match TRBD2. The junction had 13 bases not matched to a gene; V was cut back by 0 bases and J by 5 bases. CDR3 length: 18 amino acids. The germline V gene encodes CDR1 SGHVS and CDR2 FQNEAQ. The CDR3 here is CASSLAGSSGTFRETQYF. For the CDR3, the DNA is TGTGCCAGCAGCTTAGCGGGCTCTAGCGGGACCTTCAGGGAGACCCAGTACTTC.

The CDR3 spells CASSLTGYEQFF. As DNA, the CDR3 is TGCGCCAGCAGCCTAACAGGGTACGAGCAGTTCTTC. The chain combines TRBV5-1 with TRBJ2-1; the D gene is possibly TRBD1 (6 bases). The CDR3 runs to 12 residues. V lost 4 bases to trimming and J lost 10 bases, with 12 bases between them. Germline V gene data show CDR1 as SGHRS and CDR2 as YFSETQ.

The chain has TRBV7-8 and TRBJ2-3, with D unresolved. CDR1 and CDR2 (germline): SGHVS, FQNEAQ. The CDR3 loop spans 12 amino acids. With 5 bases removed from V and 6 bases from J, the gap between germline ends came to 9 bases. The CDR3 here is CASSRMRDTQYF. The CDR3 DNA sequence: TGTGCCAGCAGCCGAATGAGGGATACGCAGTATTTT.

V gene TRBV28 combines with J gene TRBJ2-7; a possible D gene is TRBD2 (5 bases). This CDR3 contains 16 residues. Trimming took 5 bases from V and 6 from J, leaving 23 bases between them. The V gene's germline CDR1 is MDHEN and CDR2 SYDVKM. The CDR3 reads CASSPHGEGKTGEQYF. CDR3 DNA sequence: TGTGCCAGCAGTCCCCACGGGGAAGGGAAGACGGGCGAGCAGTACTTC.

This clone was detected a few times. The CDR3 here is CATSRDRDRGQKTEAFF. CDR3 in DNA: TGTGCCACCAGCAGAGATAGGGACAGGGGTCAGAAAACTGAAGCTTTCTTT. The chain recombines TRBV15 with TRBJ1-1; 10 nucleotides line up with TRBD1. The ends lost 0 bases at V and 5 bases at J; junction bases unmatched: 9. CDR3 length: 17 amino acids. Germline V gene sequence: CDR1 LNHNV, CDR2 YYDKDF (reference sequence).

The CDR3 loop reads CASSYNTDTQYF. The CDR3, as DNA: TGTGCCAGCAGTTACAACACAGATACGCAGTATTTT. The rearrangement uses TRBV6-5 and TRBJ2-3; D unclear. Germline V lookup: CDR1 MNHEY, CDR2 SVGAGI. The CDR3 sequence is 12 residues long. Trimming took off 2 bases at V and 2 bases at J, with 2 bases between the two ends.

This clone was seen once. At the DNA level, this CDR3 is encoded by other sequences in the same sample as well. This chain links TRBV5-4 with TRBJ2-5; 7 nucleotides match TRBD2. Germline assignment: CDR1 SGHNT and CDR2 YYREEE (reference sequence). The CDR3 totals 15 residues. V was pared by 1 base and J by 1 base, with 4 bases of the junction left unmatched. DNA of the CDR3: TGTGCCAGCAGCTTGCCTAGCGGTTCCCAAGAGACCCAGTACTTC. Its translation is CASSLPSGSQETQYF.

The chain employs TRBV11-2 and TRBJ1-4, with 8 nucleotides matching TRBD1. Germline CDR1 reads SGHAT; CDR2 reads FQNNGV. The ends lost 3 bases at V and 7 bases at J; junction bases unmatched: 10. The CDR3 totals 16 residues. CDR3 amino acids: CASSFGTQGGVEKLFF. The CDR3, as DNA: TGTGCCAGCAGCTTTGGTACACAGGGGGGGGTTGAAAAACTGTTTTTT.

The chain is built from TRBV5-1 and TRBJ2-1; a possible D gene is TRBD2 (5 bases). The germline CDR1 and CDR2 sequences are SGHRS and YFSETQ. This CDR3 contains 13 residues. Between the trimmed V and J ends, which lost 0 bases and 9 bases, there was a span of 10 bases. The DNA for the CDR3 is TGCGCCAGCAGCTTGGCGGGGATCGGTGAGCAGTTCTTC. Its translation: CASSLAGIGEQFF.

The chain combines TRBV28 with TRBJ2-2, with a tentative D call TRBD1 (5 bases). The CDR3 covers 14 residues. Trimming removed 5 bases at V and 4 bases at J, with 11 bases between. Germline loops: CDR1 MDHEN, CDR2 SYDVKM. CDR3 DNA sequence: TGTGCCAGCAGTCCGCAGGGTTTCACCGGGGAGCTGTTTTTT. Protein product: CASSPQGFTGELFF.

V and J are TRBV2 and TRBJ2-3; the match to TRBD2 covers 9 bases. V lost 4 bases to trimming and J lost 2 bases; unmatched junction nucleotides: 7. CDR1 SNHLY and CDR2 FYNNEI come from the germline V gene. The CDR3 is made up of 16 amino acids. CDR3 sequence (DNA): TGTGCCAGCAGTGGAATTCTAGCGGGAATCACAGATACGCAGTATTTT. The encoded protein is CASSGILAGITDTQYF.

The chain carries TRBV10-3 and TRBJ2-1, with 13 nucleotides matching TRBD2. The junction had 17 bases not matched to a gene; V was cut back by 10 bases and J by 2 bases. The CDR3 is 19 residues long. Germline V gene sequence: CDR1 ENHRY, CDR2 SYGVKD. The CDR3 sequence: CATSSGTSGKGRTYNEQFF. The CDR3 region has the DNA TGTGCCACCTCATCCGGGACTAGCGGGAAAGGCCGAACCTACAATGAGCAGTTCTTC.

This rearrangement joins TRBV28 to TRBJ2-7; D may be TRBD1 or TRBD2 (5 bases each). Between the trimmed V and J ends, which lost 5 bases and 0 bases, there was a span of 14 bases. CDR1 MDHEN and CDR2 SYDVKM come from the germline V gene. The CDR3 contains 15 residues. In DNA, the CDR3 is TGTGCCAGCAGTCCCCGGGGCTCGAGCTCCTACGAGCAGTACTTC. Translating it yields CASSPRGSSSYEQYF.

V is TRBV11-3 and J is TRBJ2-1; D remains unclear. The CDR3 has 11 residues. Germline CDR1 reads SGHNT; CDR2 reads YENEEA. V gave up 1 base and J gave up 11 bases, with 6 bases separating them. The CDR3 is CASSLVEKQFF. The CDR3 DNA follows: TGTGCCAGCAGCTTAGTAGAGAAGCAGTTCTTC.

The rearrangement uses TRBV19 and TRBJ2-2; 8 bases align to TRBD1. The germline CDR1 and CDR2 sequences are LNHDA and SQIVND (reference sequence). V lost 4 bases, J lost 7 bases, and 8 bases stayed unmatched. The CDR3 totals 15 residues. In nucleotides, the CDR3 is TGTGCCAGTAGTACATCAGGGGGCGCGAACGGGGAGCTGTTTTTT. Its translation is CASSTSGGANGELFF.